Listed here are 4 T cell receptor beta chains from one sample, sequenced in a study of T cells in Graves' hyperthyroidism and ophthalmopathy. TCR beta CDR3 sequences were amplified from RNA transcripts. The HTBI set primed first-round TCR CDR3 RT-PCR. MiXCR, run by TCRdb on the multiplex PCR reads, gives a single entry per CDR3 protein. The table records about 640,000 distinct CDR3 sequences, about 14% of them present only once. Sequencing was done on a sample of blood. The origin of the receptors is a woman in her 50s with Graves' ophthalmopathy.

This clonotype has ten or more counts. This chain joins TRBV18 and TRBJ2-7, with 11 bases aligning to TRBD1. There are 17 residues in the CDR3. Germline V lookup: CDR1 KGHSH, CDR2 LQKENI. Losses at the gene ends were 1 base for V and 0 bases for J; bases not matched to a gene: 5. The CDR3 DNA reads as TGTGCCAGCTCACCACTTCCTGGGACAGGGGGCTCCTACGAGCAGTACTTC. Translating it yields CASSPLPGTGGSYEQYF.

This clonotype turned up a few times. V usage is TRBV29-1 and J usage is TRBJ1-1; no clear D. The CDR3 consists of 14 residues. Trimming left V 6 bases short and J 4 bases short, with 18 bases between. Germline V CDR1 and CDR2: SQVTM, ANQGSEA. CDR3 DNA: TGCAGCGTATCCCCCTGGGGTGAGGGCACTGAAGCTTTCTTT. Amino acids: CSVSPWGEGTEAFF.

This clonotype was seen at least ten times. The chain employs TRBV20-1 and TRBJ2-2; no clear D gene. The length of the CDR3 is 12 residues. In germline, CDR1 is DFQATT, CDR2 SNEGSKA (reference sequence). Trimming shortened V by 3 bases and J by 3 bases, and 5 bases separated the two germline ends. The CDR3 protein is CSASPHTGELFF. In DNA, the CDR3 is TGCAGTGCTAGTCCACACACCGGGGAGCTGTTTTTT.

The chain has TRBV28 and TRBJ2-2; TRBD1 is a possible D gene (6 bases). The V gene's germline CDR1 is MDHEN and CDR2 SYDVKM. CDR3 length equals 15 residues. The V gene lost 10 bases and the J gene lost 2 bases, with 17 bases spanning the gap. Here the CDR3 DNA reads TGTGCCACCCACGGTAGGGGGAAAAACACCGGGGAGCTGTTTTTT. Protein product: CATHGRGKNTGELFF.